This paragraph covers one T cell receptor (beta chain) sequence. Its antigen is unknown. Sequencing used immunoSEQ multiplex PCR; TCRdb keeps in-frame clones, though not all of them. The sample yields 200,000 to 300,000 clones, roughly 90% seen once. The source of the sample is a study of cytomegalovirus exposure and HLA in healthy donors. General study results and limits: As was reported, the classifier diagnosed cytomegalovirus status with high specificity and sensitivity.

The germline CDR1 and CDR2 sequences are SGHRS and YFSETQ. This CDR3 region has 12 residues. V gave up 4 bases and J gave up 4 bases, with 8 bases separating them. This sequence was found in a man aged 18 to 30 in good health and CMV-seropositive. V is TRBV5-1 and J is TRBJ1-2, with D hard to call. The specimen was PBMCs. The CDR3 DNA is TGCGCCAGCAGCGTAACGAGCTATGGCTACACCTTC. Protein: CASSVTSYGYTF.